This TCR beta chain was retrieved from a study of neurological immune-mediated disorders. Study overall: Of the 35 or so patients with multiple sclerosis, about 30 had relapsing-remitting MS, whereas the remaining 3 had secondary progressive MS.

The V and J ends lost 4 bases and 3 bases, in that order; junction bases with no gene match: 3. From germline, CDR1 is SGHVS and CDR2 FNYEAQ. The CDR3 runs 15 residues. General observations from the study: The repertoires of 18 of 34 multiple sclerosis patients fell into one related-CDR3 cluster (a possible signature) under phylogenetic grouping. For the multiple sclerosis repertoire cluster, an association with any clinical or MRI feature was absent.

Synthesis of cDNA was carried out by template-switch 5'RACE. The reaction used 10-nucleotide random UMIs. TCRdb used MiXCR to reprocess the 5' RACE reads, holding one entry per CDR3 protein. This sample carries around 62,000 distinct CDR3 sequences, approximately 3.7% of them seen once, and the ten largest clones take approximately 2.7%. Ten or more counts support this clonotype. The antigen is undetermined. The sequence was obtained from a man between 45 and 60 years old with multiple sclerosis. The chain is built from TRBV7-6 and TRBJ1-6; 7 nucleotides agree with TRBD1. Sequenced material: PBMCs. CDR3 sequence reads: CASSYYRGYNSPLHF. DNA of the CDR3: TGTGCCAGCAGCTACTACAGGGGCTATAATTCACCCCTCCACTTT.